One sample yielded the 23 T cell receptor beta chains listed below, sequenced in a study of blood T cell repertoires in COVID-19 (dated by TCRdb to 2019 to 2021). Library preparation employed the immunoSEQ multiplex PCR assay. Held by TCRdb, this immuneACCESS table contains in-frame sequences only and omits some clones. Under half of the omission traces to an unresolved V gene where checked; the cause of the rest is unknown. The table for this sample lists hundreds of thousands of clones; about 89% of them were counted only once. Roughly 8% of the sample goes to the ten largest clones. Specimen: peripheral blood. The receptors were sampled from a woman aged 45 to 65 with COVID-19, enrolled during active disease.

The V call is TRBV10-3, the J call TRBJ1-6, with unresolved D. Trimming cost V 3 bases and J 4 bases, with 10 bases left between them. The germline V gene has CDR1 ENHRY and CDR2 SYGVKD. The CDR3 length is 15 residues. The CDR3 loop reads CAISEGGRYNSPLHF. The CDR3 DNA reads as TGTGCCATCAGTGAAGGAGGGCGTTATAATTCACCCCTCCACTTT.

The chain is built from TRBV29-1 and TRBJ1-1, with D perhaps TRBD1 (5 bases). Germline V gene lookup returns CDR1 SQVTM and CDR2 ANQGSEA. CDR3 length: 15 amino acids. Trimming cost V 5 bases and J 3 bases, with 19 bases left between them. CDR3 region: CSVTETAILDTEAFF. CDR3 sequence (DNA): TGCAGCGTTACGGAGACAGCCATCCTGGACACTGAAGCTTTCTTT.

The DNA of the CDR3 is TGTGCCAGCAGATCGGACAGGGGTCGGGGGCAGCCCCAGCATTTT. Translated: CASRSDRGRGQPQHF. The J gene is TRBJ1-5, the V gene TRBV6-5, with TRBD1 matching over 9 bases. The J segment lost 7 bases and the V segment lost 6 bases, leaving 10 bases of the junction unmatched. The CDR3 totals 15 residues. Germline CDR1 is MNHEY and CDR2 is SVGAGI.

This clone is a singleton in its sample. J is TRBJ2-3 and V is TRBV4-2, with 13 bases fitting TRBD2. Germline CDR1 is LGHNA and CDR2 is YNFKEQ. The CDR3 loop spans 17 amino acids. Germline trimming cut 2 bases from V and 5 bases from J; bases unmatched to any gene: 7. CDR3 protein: CASSQHTSGGAKDTQYF. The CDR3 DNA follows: TGTGCCAGCAGCCAACACACTAGCGGGGGGGCAAAAGATACGCAGTATTTT.

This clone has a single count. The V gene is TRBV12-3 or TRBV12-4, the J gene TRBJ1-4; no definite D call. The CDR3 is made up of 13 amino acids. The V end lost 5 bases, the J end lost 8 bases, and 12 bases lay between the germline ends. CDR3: CASSARLGEKLFF. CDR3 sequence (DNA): TGTGCCAGCAGTGCGAGGCTTGGCGAAAAACTGTTTTTT.

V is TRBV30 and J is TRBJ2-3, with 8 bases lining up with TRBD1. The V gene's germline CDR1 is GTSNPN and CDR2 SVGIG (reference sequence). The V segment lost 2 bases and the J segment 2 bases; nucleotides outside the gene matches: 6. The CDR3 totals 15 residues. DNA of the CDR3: TGTGCCTGGAGTCTCGGGCAGGGGGCCACAGATACGCAGTATTTT. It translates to CAWSLGQGATDTQYF.

The CDR3 sequence is CATMTGSNTEAFF. The CDR3 DNA follows: TGTGCCACCATGACAGGTTCGAACACTGAAGCTTTCTTT. The genes are TRBV24-1 and TRBJ1-1, with D possibly TRBD1 on 6 matching bases. The CDR3 runs to 13 residues. V was trimmed by 8 bases and J by 1 base, leaving 10 bases between them. CDR1 is KGHDR, CDR2 SFDVKD, per germline.

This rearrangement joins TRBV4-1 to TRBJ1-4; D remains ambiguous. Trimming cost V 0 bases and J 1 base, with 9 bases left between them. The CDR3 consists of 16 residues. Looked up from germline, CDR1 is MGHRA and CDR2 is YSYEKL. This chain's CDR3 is CASSQDRRETNEKLFF. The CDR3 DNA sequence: TGCGCCAGCAGCCAAGATAGGCGGGAAACTAATGAAAAACTGTTTTTT.

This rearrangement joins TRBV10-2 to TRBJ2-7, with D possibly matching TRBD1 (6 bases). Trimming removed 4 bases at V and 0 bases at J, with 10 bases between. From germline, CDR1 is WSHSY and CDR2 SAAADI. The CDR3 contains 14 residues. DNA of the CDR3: TGCGCCAGCAGTGGACAGGTCTTCTCCTACGAGCAGTACTTC. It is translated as CASSGQVFSYEQYF.

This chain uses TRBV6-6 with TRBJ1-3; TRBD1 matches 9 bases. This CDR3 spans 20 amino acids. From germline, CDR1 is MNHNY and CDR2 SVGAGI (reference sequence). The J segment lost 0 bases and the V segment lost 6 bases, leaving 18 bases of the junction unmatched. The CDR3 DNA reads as TGTGCCAGCAGCAATACGGATACCGGGACAGGGACCTTCTCTGGAAACACCATATATTTT. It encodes CASSNTDTGTGTFSGNTIYF.

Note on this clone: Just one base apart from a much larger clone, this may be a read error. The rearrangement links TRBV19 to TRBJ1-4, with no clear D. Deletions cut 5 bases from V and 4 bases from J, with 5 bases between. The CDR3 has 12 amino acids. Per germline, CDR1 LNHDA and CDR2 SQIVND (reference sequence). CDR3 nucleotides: TGTGCCAGTAGTCGGAGTAATGAAAAACTGTTTTTT. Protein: CASSRSNEKLFF. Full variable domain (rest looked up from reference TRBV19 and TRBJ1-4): DGGITQSPKYLFRKEGQNVTLSCEQNLNHDAMYWYRQDPGQGLRLIYYSQIVNDFQKGDIAEGYSVSREKKESFPLTVTSAQKNPTAFYLCASSRSNEKLFFGSGTQLSVL.

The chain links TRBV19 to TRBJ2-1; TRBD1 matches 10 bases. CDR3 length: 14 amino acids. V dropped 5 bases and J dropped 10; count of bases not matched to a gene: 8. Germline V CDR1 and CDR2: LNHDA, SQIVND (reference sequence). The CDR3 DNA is TGTGCCAGTAGTCTCGGACAGGGGGTAGGAGAGCAGTTCTTC. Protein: CASSLGQGVGEQFF.

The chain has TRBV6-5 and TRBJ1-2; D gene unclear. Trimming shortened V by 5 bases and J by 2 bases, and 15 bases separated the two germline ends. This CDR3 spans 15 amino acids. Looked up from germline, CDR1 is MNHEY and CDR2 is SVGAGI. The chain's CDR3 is CASSISNAGNYGYTF. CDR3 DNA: TGTGCCAGCAGTATATCGAACGCGGGGAACTATGGCTACACCTTC.

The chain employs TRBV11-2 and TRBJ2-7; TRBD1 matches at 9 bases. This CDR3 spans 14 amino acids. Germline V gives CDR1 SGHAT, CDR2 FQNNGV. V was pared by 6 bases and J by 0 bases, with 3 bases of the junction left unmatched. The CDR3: CASRRTGDSYEQYF. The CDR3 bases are TGTGCCAGCAGGCGGACAGGGGACTCCTACGAGCAGTACTTC.

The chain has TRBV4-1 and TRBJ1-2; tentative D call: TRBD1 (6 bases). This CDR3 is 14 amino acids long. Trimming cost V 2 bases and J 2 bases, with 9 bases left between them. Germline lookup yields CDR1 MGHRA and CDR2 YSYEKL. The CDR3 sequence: CASSQWTANYGYTF. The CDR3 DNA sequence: TGCGCCAGCAGCCAATGGACAGCAAACTATGGCTACACCTTC.

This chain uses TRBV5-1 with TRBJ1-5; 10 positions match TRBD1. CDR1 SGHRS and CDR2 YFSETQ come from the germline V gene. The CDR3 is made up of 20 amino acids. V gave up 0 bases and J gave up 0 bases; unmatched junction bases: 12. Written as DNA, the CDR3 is TGCGCCAGCAGCTTGGAGGGGCGGGACAGGGGCTACTATAGCAATCAGCCCCAGCATTTT. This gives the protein CASSLEGRDRGYYSNQPQHF.

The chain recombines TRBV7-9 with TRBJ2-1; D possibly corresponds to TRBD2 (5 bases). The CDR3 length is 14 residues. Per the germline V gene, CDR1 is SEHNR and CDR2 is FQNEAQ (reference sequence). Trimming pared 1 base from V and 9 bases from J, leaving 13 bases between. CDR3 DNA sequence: TGTGCCAGCAGCTTAGTTATGGGAGAAGCTGAGCAGTTCTTC. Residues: CASSLVMGEAEQFF.

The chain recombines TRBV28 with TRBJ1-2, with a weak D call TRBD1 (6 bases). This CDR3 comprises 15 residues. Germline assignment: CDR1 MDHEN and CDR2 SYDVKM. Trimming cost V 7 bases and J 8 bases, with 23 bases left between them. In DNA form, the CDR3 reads TGTGCCAGCACCAAGGGGGACGTTAAGCTGCTCGGCTACACCTTC. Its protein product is CASTKGDVKLLGYTF.

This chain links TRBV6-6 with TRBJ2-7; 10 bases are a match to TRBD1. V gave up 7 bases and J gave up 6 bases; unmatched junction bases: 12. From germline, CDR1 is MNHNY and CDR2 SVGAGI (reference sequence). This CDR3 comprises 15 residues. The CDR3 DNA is TGTGCCAGCACCACCGGTAGGGACAGGGGAACCGAGCAGTACTTC. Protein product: CASTTGRDRGTEQYF.

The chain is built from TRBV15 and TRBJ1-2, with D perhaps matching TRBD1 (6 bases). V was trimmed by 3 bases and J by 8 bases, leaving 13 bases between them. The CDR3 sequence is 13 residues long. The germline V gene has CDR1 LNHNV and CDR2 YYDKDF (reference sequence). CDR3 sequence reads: CATSRGGAQGYTF. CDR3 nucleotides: TGTGCCACCAGCAGGGGGGGGGCGCAAGGCTACACCTTC.

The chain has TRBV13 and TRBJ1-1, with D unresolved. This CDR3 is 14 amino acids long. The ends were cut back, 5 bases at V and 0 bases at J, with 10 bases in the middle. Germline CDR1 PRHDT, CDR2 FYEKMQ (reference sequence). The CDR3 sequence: CASSPRNLNTEAFF. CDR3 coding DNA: TGTGCCAGCAGCCCCAGGAACCTGAACACTGAAGCTTTCTTT.

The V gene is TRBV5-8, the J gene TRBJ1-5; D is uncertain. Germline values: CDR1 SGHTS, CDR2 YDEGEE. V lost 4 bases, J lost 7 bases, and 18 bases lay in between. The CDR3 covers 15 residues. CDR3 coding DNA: TGTGCCAGCAGCCAAGGAGCGCAAACTGGGCAGCCCCAGCATTTT. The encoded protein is CASSQGAQTGQPQHF.

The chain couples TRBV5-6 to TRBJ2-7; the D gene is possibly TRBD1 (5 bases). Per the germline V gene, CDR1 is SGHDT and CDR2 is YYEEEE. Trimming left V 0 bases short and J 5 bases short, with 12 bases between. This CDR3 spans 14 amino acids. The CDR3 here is CASSLGVRVDEQYF. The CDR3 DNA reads TGTGCCAGCAGCTTGGGGGTCAGGGTGGACGAGCAGTACTTC.